These T cell receptor beta chains were read from a single sample in a study of spatial heterogeneity in lung cancer. TCRdb passed the 5' RACE reads through MiXCR, listing each CDR3 protein once. The sample holds approximately 41,000 distinct CDR3 sequences, about 10% seen once. The sequences come from PBMCs, collected at follow-up. The receptor source for this set is a female donor with early-stage non-small cell lung cancer. Both conserved end residues are part of each CDR3. D genes are given only for firm matches. Clone size, where shown, is once, few, many, or a class for clones that have expanded.

-,TRBV18,TRBJ2-1,-,TGTGCCAGCTCACCACCAGAGACTAGTAGGGGCAATGAGCAGTTCTTC,CASSPPETSRGNEQFF
many,TRBV11-2,TRBJ2-7,-,TGTGCCAGCAGCTTAGTCGGACCGGCCTACGAGCAGTACTTC,CASSLVGPAYEQYF
many,TRBV6-6,TRBJ2-7,TRBD1,TGTGCCAGCAGTTACTCCGGGGACAGGGCCCGACCCCCTCTTGAGCAGTACTTC,CASSYSGDRARPPLEQYF
many,TRBV2,TRBJ1-2,-,TGTGCCAGCAGGGGGGACGCCGGCTATGGCTACACCTTC,CASRGDAGYGYTF
few,TRBV5-1,TRBJ2-7,-,TGCGCCAGCAGCCTCGAGCAGTACTTC,CASSLEQYF
-,TRBV7-9,TRBJ2-3,-,TGTGCCAGCAGCACCCCCGGGCCGCGGGACCTAAGAATGGATACGCAGTATTTT,CASSTPGPRDLRMDTQYF
many,TRBV19,TRBJ1-5,-,TGTGCCAGTAGTATTCTCGGCAGACCCAATCAGCCCCAGCATTTT,CASSILGRPNQPQHF
few,TRBV2,TRBJ2-3,-,TGTGCCAACCAAAGCACAGATACGCAGTATTTT,CANQSTDTQYF
many,TRBV24-1,TRBJ2-3,-,TGTGCCACCAGTGAGACGGATAGAAGCACAGATACGCAGTATTTT,CATSETDRSTDTQYF
few,TRBV4-1,TRBJ2-3,-,TGCGCCAGCAGCCAAGTGGGACATCCCCTCCCCCCAGGGACGCAGTATTTT,CASSQVGHPLPPGTQYF
many,TRBV21-1,TRBJ2-7,-,TGTGCCAGCCGTAACGACAGGTATTACGAGCAGTACTTC,CASRNDRYYEQYF
few,TRBV9,TRBJ2-3,TRBD1,TGTGCCAGCAGCGTAGGACAGGGGGCGGTGGATACGCAGTATTTT,CASSVGQGAVDTQYF
many,TRBV6-2/TRBV6-3,TRBJ1-5,-,TGTGCCAGCAGCAGGGCTCTGGGGAATCAGCCCCAGCATTTT,CASSRALGNQPQHF
many,TRBV6-2/TRBV6-3,TRBJ1-4,-,TGTGCCAGCAGTTACCCCGGATTCTACTTCGCAACTAATGAAAAACTGTTTTTT,CASSYPGFYFATNEKLFF
many,TRBV29-1,TRBJ1-2,-,TGCAGCGCCGGACCTGAAGAGGGCTACACCTTC,CSAGPEEGYTF
few,TRBV3-1,TRBJ2-2,TRBD2,TGTGCCAGCAGCCAAGATCGTAAGCTAGCGGGGACCACCGGGGAGCTGTTTTTT,CASSQDRKLAGTTGELFF
-,TRBV12-3/TRBV12-4,TRBJ1-1,-,TGTGCCAGCAGCCCATTTAGTGACACTGAAGCTTTCTTT,CASSPFSDTEAFF
many,TRBV12-3/TRBV12-4,TRBJ1-1,-,TGTGCCAGCAGCCTCCGGGTCCTCTTACAGGGCACTGAAGCTTTCTTT,CASSLRVLLQGTEAFF
many,TRBV5-1,TRBJ2-3,-,TGCGCCAGCAGCTTGGACCGAAGCACAGATACGCAGTATTTT,CASSLDRSTDTQYF
many,TRBV7-2,TRBJ2-1,TRBD1,TGTGCCAGCAGCTTAGCCAGGGGGCTTTACAATGAGCAGTTCTTC,CASSLARGLYNEQFF
-,TRBV12-3/TRBV12-4,TRBJ2-1,-,TGTGCCAGCAGCTCTATCGGGGGGCCCAATGAGCAGTTCTTC,CASSSIGGPNEQFF
few,TRBV7-3,TRBJ2-2,-,TGTGCCAGCAGCCGAGGACATAGGGACACCGGGGAGCTGTTTTTT,CASSRGHRDTGELFF
few,TRBV7-9,TRBJ1-1,-,TGTGCCAGCAGCTTCGGTTCGAGGAGAACTGAAGCTTTCTTT,CASSFGSRRTEAFF
many,TRBV7-2,TRBJ1-2,-,TGTGCCAGCAGGGGACCTAACTATGGCTACACCTTC,CASRGPNYGYTF
many,TRBV20-1,TRBJ2-1,TRBD2,TGCAGTGCTACTAAAGCGGGGGCCGTGGGCAATGAGCAGTTCTTC,CSATKAGAVGNEQFF
many,TRBV12-3/TRBV12-4,TRBJ2-2,-,TGTGCCAGCAGTTTAGCGCTAAGGGTCGGGGAGCTGTTTTTT,CASSLALRVGELFF
many,TRBV25-1,TRBJ2-3,TRBD2,TGTGCCAGCAGTGAGCCGGGGGGAGATACGCAGTATTTT,CASSEPGGDTQYF
many,TRBV29-1,TRBJ2-3,TRBD2,TGCAGCGCTGACGGGACTAGCGCAGCAGATACGCAGTATTTT,CSADGTSAADTQYF
-,TRBV3-1,TRBJ2-7,TRBD2,TGTGCCAGCAGCCTCGACGCAGCGGGGGCACCCCACGAGCAGTACTTC,CASSLDAAGAPHEQYF
-,TRBV5-1,TRBJ2-5,-,TGCGCCAGCAGCTTGACGGGGGGCCAGGAGACCCAGTACTTC,CASSLTGGQETQYF
few,TRBV30,TRBJ2-6,-,TGTGCCTGGAGGGGACCGGCCCTGACTTTC,CAWRGPALTF